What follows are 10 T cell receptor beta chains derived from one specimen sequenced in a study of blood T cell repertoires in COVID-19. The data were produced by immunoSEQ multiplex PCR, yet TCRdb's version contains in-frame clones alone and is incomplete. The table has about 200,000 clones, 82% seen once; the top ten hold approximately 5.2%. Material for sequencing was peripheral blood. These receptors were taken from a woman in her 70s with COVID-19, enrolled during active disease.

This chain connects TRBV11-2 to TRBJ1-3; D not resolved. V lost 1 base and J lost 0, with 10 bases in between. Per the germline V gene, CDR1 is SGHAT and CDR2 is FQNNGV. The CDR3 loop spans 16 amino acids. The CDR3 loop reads CASSLGGSLSGNTIYF. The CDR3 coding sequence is TGTGCCAGCAGCTTAGGTGGCAGTCTCTCTGGAAACACCATATATTTT.

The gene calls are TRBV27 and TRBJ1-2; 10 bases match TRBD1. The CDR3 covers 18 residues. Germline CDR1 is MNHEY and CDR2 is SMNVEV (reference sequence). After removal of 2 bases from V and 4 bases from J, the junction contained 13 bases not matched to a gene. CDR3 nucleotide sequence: TGTGCCAGCAGTTTAAGGTCAGACAGGGGGCTATTCGGCTATGGCTACACCTTC. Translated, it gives CASSLRSDRGLFGYGYTF.

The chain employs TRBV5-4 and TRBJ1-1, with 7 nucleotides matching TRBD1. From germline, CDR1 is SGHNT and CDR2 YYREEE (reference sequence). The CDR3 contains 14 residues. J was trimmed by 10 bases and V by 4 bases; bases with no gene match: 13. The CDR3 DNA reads TGTGCCAGCAGCGCTCCGGGACAGAGCCTTCGAGCTTTCTTT. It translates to CASSAPGQSLRAFF. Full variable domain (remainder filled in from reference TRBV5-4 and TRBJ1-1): ETGVTQSPTHLIKTRGQQVTLRCSSQSGHNTVSWYQQALGQGPQFIFQYYREEENGRGNFPPRFSGLQFPNYSSELNVNALELDDSALYLCASSAPGQSLRAFFGQGTRLTVV.

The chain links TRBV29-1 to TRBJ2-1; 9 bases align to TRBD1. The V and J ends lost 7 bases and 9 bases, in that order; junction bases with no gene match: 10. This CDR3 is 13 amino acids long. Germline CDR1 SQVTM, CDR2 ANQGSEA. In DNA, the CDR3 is TGCAGCGGGACAGGGGATAGAAGGAGTGAGCAGTTCTTC. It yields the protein CSGTGDRRSEQFF.

The CDR3 DNA follows: TGCGCCAGCAGCCAAGAAGGGGGATGGAGCACCGGGGAGCTGTTTTTT. Its translation: CASSQEGGWSTGELFF. The gene calls are TRBV4-3 and TRBJ2-2; TRBD1 might be the D (6 bases). V shed 0 bases and J shed 4 bases, with 12 bases lying between them. The CDR3 extends over 16 amino acids. Germline V gene data show CDR1 as LGHNA and CDR2 as YSLEER.

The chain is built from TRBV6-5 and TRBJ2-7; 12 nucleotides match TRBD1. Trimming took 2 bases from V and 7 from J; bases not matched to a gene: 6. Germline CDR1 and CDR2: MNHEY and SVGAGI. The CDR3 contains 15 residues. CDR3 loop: CASSYVGTGGGEQYF. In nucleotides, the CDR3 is TGTGCCAGCAGTTACGTTGGGACAGGGGGCGGGGAGCAGTACTTC.

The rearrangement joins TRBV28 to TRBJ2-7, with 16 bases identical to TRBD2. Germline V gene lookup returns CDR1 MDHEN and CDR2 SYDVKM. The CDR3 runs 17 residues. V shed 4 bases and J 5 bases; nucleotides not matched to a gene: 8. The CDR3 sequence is CASSSGTSGRGLHEQYF. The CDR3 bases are TGTGCCAGCAGTTCCGGGACTAGCGGGAGGGGGCTTCACGAGCAGTACTTC.

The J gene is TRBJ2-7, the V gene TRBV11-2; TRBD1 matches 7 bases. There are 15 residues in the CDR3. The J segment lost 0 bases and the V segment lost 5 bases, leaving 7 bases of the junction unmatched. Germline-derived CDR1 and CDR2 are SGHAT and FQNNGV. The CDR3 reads CASSGAGTASYEQYF. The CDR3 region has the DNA TGTGCCAGCAGCGGAGCCGGGACAGCCTCCTACGAGCAGTACTTC. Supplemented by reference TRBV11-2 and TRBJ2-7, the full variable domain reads EAGVAQSPRYKIIEKRQSVAFWCNPISGHATLYWYQQILGQGPKLLIQFQNNGVVDDSQLPKDRFSAERLKGVDSTLKIQPAKLEDSAVYLCASSGAGTASYEQYFGPGTRLTVT.

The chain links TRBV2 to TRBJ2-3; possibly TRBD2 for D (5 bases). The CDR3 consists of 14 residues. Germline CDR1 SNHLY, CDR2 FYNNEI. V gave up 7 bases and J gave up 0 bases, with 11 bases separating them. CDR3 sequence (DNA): TGTGCCAGCAATGGCGGGTCTAGCACAGATACGCAGTATTTT. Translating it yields CASNGGSSTDTQYF.

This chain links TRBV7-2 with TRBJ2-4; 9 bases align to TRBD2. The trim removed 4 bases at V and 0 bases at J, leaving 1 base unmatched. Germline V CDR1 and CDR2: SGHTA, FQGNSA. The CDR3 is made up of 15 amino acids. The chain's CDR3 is CASSSSGVAKNIQYF. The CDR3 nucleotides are TGTGCCAGCAGCTCTAGCGGGGTAGCCAAAAACATTCAGTACTTC.